The T cell receptor (beta chain) described here comes from a study of blood T cell repertoires in COVID-19. TCRdb keeps only in-frame clones here, not all; method: immunoSEQ multiplex PCR. This table has about 320,000 clones, around nine tenths appearing once. The sample holds one count of this clone. Donors in Cohort 3 who had recovered were those with two negative PCRs, healthcare professional clearance, or resolution of their symptoms. This CDR3 spans 16 amino acids. The V gene end was trimmed by 8 bases and the J gene end by 5 bases; junction bases not matched to a gene: 11. Germline CDR1 MNHEY, CDR2 SMNVEV (reference sequence).

The sample taken for sequencing was PBMCs or T cells enriched from blood (not recorded which). This TCR was sampled from a man aged 25-40 years who had recovered from COVID-19. V usage is TRBV27 and J usage is TRBJ2-5, with 13 bases aligning to TRBD2. The CDR3 DNA follows: TGTGCCAGCTCCCGGACTAGCGGGGGCCCGTTGGAGACCCAGTACTTC. Its protein product is CASSRTSGGPLETQYF.